One and the same sample provided the 19 T cell receptor beta chains below, sequenced in a study of T-cell reconstitution after alpha-beta-depleted transplantation in children. As it was prepared, the TCRbeta library received unique molecular identifiers. TCRdb processed the PCR reads anew with MiXCR; each CDR3 protein has one entry. The sample has some 200,000 distinct CDR3 sequences, approximately 7% seen once. The specimen comprised PBMCs, sampled before TCRalphabeta/CD19-depleted stem cell transplant. Every receptor here comes from a boy aged 2-15 years with acute lymphoblastic leukemia, due to receive a stem cell transplant.

This clonotype appeared many times. V gene TRBV20-1 combines with J gene TRBJ2-7; 11 positions match TRBD2. The CDR3 sequence is 16 residues long. The germline CDR1 and CDR2 sequences are DFQATT and SNEGSKA (reference sequence). The J segment lost 2 bases and the V segment lost 0 bases, leaving 6 bases of the junction unmatched. The CDR3 bases are TGCAGTGCTAGAGAGTCTAGCGGGAGGAGGGCCTACGAGCAGTACTTC. It codes for CSARESSGRRAYEQYF.

This clonotype was detected ten times or more. The rearrangement links TRBV2 to TRBJ2-7, with a tentative D call TRBD2 (5 bases). CDR1 and CDR2 from the germline V gene are SNHLY and FYNNEI. The V gene lost 7 bases and the J gene lost 5 bases, with 12 bases spanning the gap. The CDR3 totals 12 residues. The CDR3 DNA reads as TGTGCCAGCACGGCGGGTTTGGACGAGCAGTACTTC. Amino acids: CASTAGLDEQYF.

This clonotype was seen many times. This chain's CDR3 is CASSLAGSSNQPQHF. The DNA for the CDR3 is TGTGCCAGCAGCTTAGCGGGATCGAGCAATCAGCCCCAGCATTTT. The chain links TRBV7-3 to TRBJ1-5; D is uncertain. V was pared by 2 bases and J by 1 base, with 9 bases between. CDR3 length: 15 residues. Germline loops: CDR1 SGHTA, CDR2 FQGTGA.

This clonotype was recorded a few times. Written as DNA, the CDR3 is TGTGCCAGCAGCCTGACTAGCGGGGGGGACACCGGGGAGCTGTTTTTT. Its translation is CASSLTSGGDTGELFF. The chain has TRBV9 and TRBJ2-2; 14 nucleotides line up with TRBD2. There are 16 residues in the CDR3. CDR1 SGDLS and CDR2 YYNGEE come from the germline V gene. Trimming took 4 bases from V and 3 from J; bases not matched to a gene: 2. The variable domain in full, completed from reference TRBV9 and TRBJ2-2, reads DSGVTQTPKHLITATGQRVTLRCSPRSGDLSVYWYQQSLDQGLQFLIQYYNGEERAKGNILERFSAQQFPDLHSELNLSSLELGDSALYFCASSLTSGGDTGELFFGEGSRLTVL.

This clonotype was seen many times. The V and J genes are TRBV20-1 and TRBJ2-3; 7 positions match TRBD2. The CDR3 totals 15 residues. CDR1 is DFQATT, CDR2 SNEGSKA, per germline (reference sequence). V lost 0 bases, J lost 1 base, and 4 bases stayed unmatched. As DNA, the CDR3 is TGCAGTGCTAGAGATAGGGCGGGGGGCACAGATACGCAGTATTTT. Its protein is CSARDRAGGTDTQYF.

This clonotype was found many times. The chain recombines TRBV20-1 with TRBJ2-5; 8 bases align to TRBD2. CDR1 is DFQATT and CDR2 is SNEGSKA in the germline V gene (reference sequence). The CDR3 is 15 residues long. The J segment lost 5 bases and the V segment lost 2 bases, leaving 10 bases of the junction unmatched. CDR3 bases: TGCAGTGCTAGAAACCCACTAGCGGACTGGGAGACCCAGTACTTC. Translating gives CSARNPLADWETQYF.

The table lists this clonotype with a few counts. The rearrangement joins TRBV4-3 to TRBJ2-6, with D unresolved. The germline CDR1 and CDR2 sequences are LGHNA and YSLEER. CDR3 size: 16 residues. The germline V and J ends were trimmed by 0 bases and 6 bases, with 12 bases remaining between them. CDR3 sequence reads: CASSQDYRRKANVLTF. In DNA, the CDR3 is TGCGCCAGCAGCCAAGATTATAGGAGAAAGGCCAACGTCCTGACTTTC.

This clonotype was seen only a few times. V is TRBV29-1 and J is TRBJ1-1; D call uncertain. From germline, CDR1 is SQVTM and CDR2 ANQGSEA. V lost 6 bases to trimming and J lost 6 bases, with 14 bases between them. This CDR3 spans 12 amino acids. The CDR3 loop reads CSVGKWQAEAFF. The CDR3 DNA sequence: TGCAGCGTCGGTAAATGGCAGGCTGAAGCTTTCTTT.

This clonotype has a count of ten or more. The chain has TRBV7-9 and TRBJ2-7; no reliable D call. The CDR3 has 12 amino acids. Trimming stripped 3 bases from V and 7 bases from J, with 10 bases between. CDR1 is SEHNR and CDR2 is FQNEAQ in the germline V gene (reference sequence). The CDR3 region is CASSFPPREQYF. The CDR3 coding sequence is TGTGCCAGCAGCTTCCCACCGAGGGAGCAGTACTTC.

On this clonotype itself: The junction departs from the called germline gene at one end, perhaps through a read error. V is TRBV28 and J is TRBJ2-3; D ambiguous. Germline values: CDR1 MDHEN, CDR2 SYDVKM. The CDR3 length is 14 residues. CDR3 protein: CAISLLGFTDTQYF. CDR3 nucleotide sequence: TGTGCCATCAGTTTGTTAGGCTTCACAGATACGCAGTATTTT.

This clonotype was counted many times. V usage is TRBV28 and J usage is TRBJ2-7; weak D call: TRBD1 (5 bases). Germline CDR1 and CDR2: MDHEN and SYDVKM. The ends were cut back, 1 base at V and 4 bases at J, with 5 bases in the middle. The CDR3 sequence is 12 residues long. The chain's CDR3 is CASSLSGYEQYF. The CDR3 bases are TGTGCCAGCAGTTTATCAGGGTACGAGCAGTACTTC.

The chain is built from TRBV7-9 and TRBJ2-1, with D possibly matching TRBD2 (5 bases). V dropped 2 bases and J dropped 2 bases, with 13 bases sitting between them. Germline V gene data show CDR1 as SEHNR and CDR2 as FQNEAQ (reference sequence). There are 16 residues in the CDR3. The CDR3 here is CASSLLSLGAYNEQFF. The DNA of the CDR3 is TGTGCCAGCAGCTTATTATCCCTGGGAGCCTACAATGAGCAGTTCTTC.

This clonotype was recorded many times. The V gene is TRBV12-3 or TRBV12-4, the J gene TRBJ1-6; D call uncertain. The CDR3 has 12 amino acids. Trimming pared 3 bases from V and 9 bases from J, leaving 6 bases between. The CDR3: CASSFAGSPLHF. DNA for the CDR3: TGTGCCAGCAGTTTTGCGGGTTCACCCCTCCACTTT.

Only a few counts were recorded for this clonotype. The gene calls are TRBV4-3 and TRBJ1-1; D ambiguous. Trimming shortened V by 1 base and J by 3 bases, and 6 bases separated the two germline ends. CDR1 is LGHNA and CDR2 is YSLEER in the germline V gene. The CDR3 sequence is 13 residues long. In DNA, the CDR3 is TGCGCCAGCAGCCAAGCCCCGGACACTGAAGCTTTCTTT. This translates into CASSQAPDTEAFF.

The table lists this clonotype with a few counts. The V and J genes are TRBV20-1 and TRBJ2-1; no firm D call. The CDR3 consists of 16 residues. The germline V gene has CDR1 DFQATT and CDR2 SNEGSKA (reference sequence). V was trimmed by 0 bases and J by 0 bases, leaving 12 bases between them. DNA for the CDR3: TGCAGTGCTAGAGATCGAAGCGCCAACTCCTACAATGAGCAGTTCTTC. Its translation is CSARDRSANSYNEQFF.

This clonotype was seen a few times. The chain has TRBV3-1 and TRBJ2-3; possibly TRBD2 for D (6 bases). CDR1 and CDR2 from the germline V gene are LGHDT and YNNKEL (reference sequence). Trimming pared 5 bases from V and 6 bases from J, leaving 21 bases between. The CDR3 sequence is 16 residues long. CDR3 in DNA: TGTGCCAGCAGCTCACCCCGACTAGAGGCGGACGATACGCAGTATTTT. Its protein is CASSSPRLEADDTQYF.

This clonotype has more than one count but fewer than ten. The chain couples TRBV7-2 to TRBJ1-4; D ambiguous. Trimming took 0 bases from V and 7 from J, leaving 9 bases between them. The germline V gene has CDR1 SGHTA and CDR2 FQGNSA. The CDR3 totals 14 residues. The CDR3 loop reads CASSLAGLGEKLFF. CDR3 DNA: TGTGCCAGCAGCTTAGCCGGGTTGGGTGAAAAACTGTTTTTT.

This clonotype has a count of ten or more. The chain is built from TRBV6-2 or TRBV6-3 and TRBJ2-3; D is perhaps TRBD2 (6 bases). The CDR3 runs 11 residues. V lost 9 bases and J 4 bases, leaving 8 bases between the germline ends. Germline loops: CDR1 MNHEY, CDR2 SVGEGT. CDR3 DNA: TGTGCCAGTTTAGCGGCAGATACGCAGTATTTT. Residues: CASLAADTQYF.

This clonotype was recorded at least ten times. The CDR3 region is CASSIGLVTHEQYF. For the CDR3, the DNA is TGTGCCAGCAGCATAGGACTAGTAACCCACGAGCAGTACTTC. This sequence joins TRBV28 and TRBJ2-7; 7 bases map to TRBD2. V gave up 6 bases and J gave up 5 bases; unmatched junction bases: 10. The CDR3 sequence is 14 residues long. Germline V gene sequence: CDR1 MDHEN, CDR2 SYDVKM.